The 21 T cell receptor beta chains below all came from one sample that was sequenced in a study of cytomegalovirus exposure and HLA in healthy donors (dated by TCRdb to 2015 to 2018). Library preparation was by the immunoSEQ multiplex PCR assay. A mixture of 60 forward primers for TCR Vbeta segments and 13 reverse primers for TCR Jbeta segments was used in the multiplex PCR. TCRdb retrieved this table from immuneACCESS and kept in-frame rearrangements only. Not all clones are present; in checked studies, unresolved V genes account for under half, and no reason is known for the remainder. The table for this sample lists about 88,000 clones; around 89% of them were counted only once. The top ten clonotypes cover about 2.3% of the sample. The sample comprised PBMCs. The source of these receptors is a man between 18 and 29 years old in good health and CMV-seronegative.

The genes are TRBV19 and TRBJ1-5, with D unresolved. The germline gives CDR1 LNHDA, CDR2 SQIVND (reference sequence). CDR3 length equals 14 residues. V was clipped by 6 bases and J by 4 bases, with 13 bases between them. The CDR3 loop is CASSPGGGNQPQHF. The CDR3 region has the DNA TGTGCCAGTAGCCCGGGAGGAGGGAATCAGCCCCAGCATTTT. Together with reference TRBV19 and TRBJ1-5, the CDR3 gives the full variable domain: DGGITQSPKYLFRKEGQNVTLSCEQNLNHDAMYWYRQDPGQGLRLIYYSQIVNDFQKGDIAEGYSVSREKKESFPLTVTSAQKNPTAFYLCASSPGGGNQPQHFGDGTRLSIL.

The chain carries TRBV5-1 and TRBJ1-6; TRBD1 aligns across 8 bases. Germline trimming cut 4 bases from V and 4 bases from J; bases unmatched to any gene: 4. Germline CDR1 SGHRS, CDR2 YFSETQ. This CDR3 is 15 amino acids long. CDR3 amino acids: CASSRDRSYNSPLHF. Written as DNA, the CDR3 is TGCGCCAGCAGCCGGGACAGGAGTTATAATTCACCCCTCCACTTT.

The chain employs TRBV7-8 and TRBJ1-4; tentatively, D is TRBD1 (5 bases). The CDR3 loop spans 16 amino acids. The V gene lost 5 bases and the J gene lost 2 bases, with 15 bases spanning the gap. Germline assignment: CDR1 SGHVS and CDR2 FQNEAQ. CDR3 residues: CASSPLTRGTNEKLFF. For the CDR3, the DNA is TGTGCCAGCAGCCCACTCACTCGGGGGACTAATGAAAAACTGTTTTTT.

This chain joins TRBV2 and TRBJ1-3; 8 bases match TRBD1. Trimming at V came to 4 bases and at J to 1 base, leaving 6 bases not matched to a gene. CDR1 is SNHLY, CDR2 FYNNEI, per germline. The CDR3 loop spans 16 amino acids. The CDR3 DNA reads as TGTGCCAGCAGTGTGGACAGGGTTAGGTCTGGAAACACCATATATTTT. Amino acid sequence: CASSVDRVRSGNTIYF.

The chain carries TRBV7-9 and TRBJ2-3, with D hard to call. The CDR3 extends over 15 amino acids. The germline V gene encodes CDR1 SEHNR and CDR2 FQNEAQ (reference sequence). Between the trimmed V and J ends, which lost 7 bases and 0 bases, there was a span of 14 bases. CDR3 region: CASTPPAVSTDTQYF. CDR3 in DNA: TGTGCCAGCACCCCGCCGGCGGTGAGCACAGATACGCAGTATTTT.

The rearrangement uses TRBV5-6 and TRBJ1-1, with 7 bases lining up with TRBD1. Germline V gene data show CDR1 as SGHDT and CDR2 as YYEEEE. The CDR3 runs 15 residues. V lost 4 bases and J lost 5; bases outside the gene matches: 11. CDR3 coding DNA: TGTGCCAGCAGCATTATACAGGGGAAAGATACTGAAGCTTTCTTT. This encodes CASSIIQGKDTEAFF.

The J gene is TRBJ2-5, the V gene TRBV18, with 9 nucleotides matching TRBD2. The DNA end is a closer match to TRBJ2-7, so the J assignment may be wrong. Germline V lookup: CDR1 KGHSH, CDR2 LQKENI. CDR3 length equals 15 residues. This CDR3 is CASSPPGLASYEQYF. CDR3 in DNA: TGTGCCAGCTCACCCCCGGGACTAGCCTCCTACGAGCAGTACTTC.

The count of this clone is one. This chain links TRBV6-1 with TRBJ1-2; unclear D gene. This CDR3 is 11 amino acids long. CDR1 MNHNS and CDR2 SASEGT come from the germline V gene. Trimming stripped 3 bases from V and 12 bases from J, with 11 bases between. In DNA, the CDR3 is TGTGCCAGCAGTGAGCCTATTACTAACACCTTC. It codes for CASSEPITNTF.

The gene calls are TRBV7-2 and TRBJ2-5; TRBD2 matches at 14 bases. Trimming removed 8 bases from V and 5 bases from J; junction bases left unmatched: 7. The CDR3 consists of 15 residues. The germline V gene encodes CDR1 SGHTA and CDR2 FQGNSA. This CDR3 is CASATSGRAWETQYF. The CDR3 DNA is TGTGCCAGCGCGACTAGCGGGAGGGCTTGGGAGACCCAGTACTTC.

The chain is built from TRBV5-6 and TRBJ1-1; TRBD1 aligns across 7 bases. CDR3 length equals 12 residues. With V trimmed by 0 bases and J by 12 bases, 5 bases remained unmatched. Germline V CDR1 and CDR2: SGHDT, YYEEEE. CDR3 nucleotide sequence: TGTGCCAGCAGCTTGGCTTCAGGGGGTACTTTCTTT. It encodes CASSLASGGTFF.

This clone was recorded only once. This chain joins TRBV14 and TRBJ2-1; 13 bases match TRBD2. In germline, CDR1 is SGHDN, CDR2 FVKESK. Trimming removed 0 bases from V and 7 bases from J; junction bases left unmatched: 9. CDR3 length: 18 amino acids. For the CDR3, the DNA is TGTGCCAGCAGCCAAGATATAAGGGGACTAGCGGGAACTAATGAGCAGTTCTTC. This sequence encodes CASSQDIRGLAGTNEQFF.

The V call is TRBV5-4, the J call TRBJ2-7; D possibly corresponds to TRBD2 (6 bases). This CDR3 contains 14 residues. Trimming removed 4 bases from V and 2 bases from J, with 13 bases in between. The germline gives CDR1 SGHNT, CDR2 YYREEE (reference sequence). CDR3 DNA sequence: TGTGCCAGCAGCATAACCGGGAGCACCTACGAGCAGTACTTC. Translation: CASSITGSTYEQYF.

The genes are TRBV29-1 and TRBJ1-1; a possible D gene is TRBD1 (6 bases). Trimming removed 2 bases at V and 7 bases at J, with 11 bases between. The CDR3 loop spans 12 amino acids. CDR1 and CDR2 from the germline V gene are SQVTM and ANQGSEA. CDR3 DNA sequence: TGCAGCGTTGAACAAACGACAGGTGAAGCTTTCTTT. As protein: CSVEQTTGEAFF.

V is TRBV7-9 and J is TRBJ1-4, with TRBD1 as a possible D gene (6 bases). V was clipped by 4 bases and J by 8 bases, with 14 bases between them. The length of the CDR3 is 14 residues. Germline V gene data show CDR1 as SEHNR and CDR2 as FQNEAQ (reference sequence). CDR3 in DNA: TGTGCCAGCAGCTACTCGACAGGTGTGGAAAAACTGTTTTTT. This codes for CASSYSTGVEKLFF. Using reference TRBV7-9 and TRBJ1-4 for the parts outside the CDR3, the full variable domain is DTGVSQNPRHKITKRGQNVTFRCDPISEHNRLYWYRQTLGQGPEFLTYFQNEAQLEKSRLLSDRFSAERPKGSFSTLEIQRTEQGDSAMYLCASSYSTGVEKLFFGSGTQLSVL.

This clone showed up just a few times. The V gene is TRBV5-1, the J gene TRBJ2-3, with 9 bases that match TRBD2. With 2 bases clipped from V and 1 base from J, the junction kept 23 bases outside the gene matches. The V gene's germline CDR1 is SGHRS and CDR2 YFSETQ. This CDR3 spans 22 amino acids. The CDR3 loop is CASSLEPWRFGGRARGTDTQYF. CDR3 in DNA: TGCGCCAGCAGCTTAGAACCATGGAGGTTTGGCGGGAGGGCCCGGGGCACAGATACGCAGTATTTT.

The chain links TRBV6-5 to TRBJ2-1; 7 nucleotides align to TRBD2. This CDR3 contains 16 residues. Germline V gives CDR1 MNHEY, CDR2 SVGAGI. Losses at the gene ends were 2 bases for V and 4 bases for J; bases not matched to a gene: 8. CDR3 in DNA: TGTGCCAGCAGTTACATACATAGCGGGTTTTACAATGAGCAGTTCTTC. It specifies CASSYIHSGFYNEQFF.

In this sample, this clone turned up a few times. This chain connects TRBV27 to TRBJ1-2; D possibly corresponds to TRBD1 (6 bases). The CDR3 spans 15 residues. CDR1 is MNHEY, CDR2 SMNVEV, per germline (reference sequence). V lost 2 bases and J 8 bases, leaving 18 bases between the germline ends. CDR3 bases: TGTGCCAGCAGTTTAAGCGGGGGCCGGGTGGGGGGCTACACCTTC. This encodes CASSLSGGRVGGYTF.

CDR3 sequence reads: CASSLGTVGANVLTF. The CDR3 nucleotides are TGTGCCAGCAGTTTAGGGACAGTGGGGGCCAACGTCCTGACTTTC. The chain combines TRBV28 with TRBJ2-6; 7 bases fit TRBD1. The V and J ends lost 2 bases and 4 bases, in that order; junction bases with no gene match: 2. In germline, CDR1 is MDHEN, CDR2 SYDVKM. The CDR3 sequence is 15 residues long.

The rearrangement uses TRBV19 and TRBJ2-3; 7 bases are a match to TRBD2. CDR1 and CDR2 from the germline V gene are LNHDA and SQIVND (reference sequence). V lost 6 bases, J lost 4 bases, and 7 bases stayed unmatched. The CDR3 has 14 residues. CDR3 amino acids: CASSLAGAADTQYF. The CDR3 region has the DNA TGTGCCAGTAGCCTGGCGGGAGCCGCAGATACGCAGTATTTT.

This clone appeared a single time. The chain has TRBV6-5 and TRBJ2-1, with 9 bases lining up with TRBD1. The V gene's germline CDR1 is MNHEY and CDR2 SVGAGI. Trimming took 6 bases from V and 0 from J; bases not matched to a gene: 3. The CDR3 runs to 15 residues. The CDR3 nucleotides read TGTGCCAGCAGGACGACAGGGGGCTCCTACAATGAGCAGTTCTTC. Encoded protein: CASRTTGGSYNEQFF.

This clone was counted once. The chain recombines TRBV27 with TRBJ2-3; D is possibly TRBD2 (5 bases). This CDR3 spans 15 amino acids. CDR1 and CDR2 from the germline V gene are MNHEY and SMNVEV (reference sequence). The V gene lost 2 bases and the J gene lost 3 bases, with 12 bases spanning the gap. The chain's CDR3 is CASSLRLAGTDTQYF. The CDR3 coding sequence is TGTGCCAGCAGTTTAAGGCTAGCTGGGACAGATACGCAGTATTTT.